The rows below give T cell receptor beta chains drawn from one sample of a study of cytomegalovirus exposure and HLA in healthy donors. Some clones are missing from TCRdb's copy, which holds only in-frame ones; the method was immunoSEQ multiplex PCR. The data contain about 60,000 clones, about 76% of them singletons. The sequencing sample was made of PBMCs. The receptors here all came from a man in his forties or fifties in good health and CMV-seronegative. Both conserved end residues are part of each CDR3. The order of the fields is D gene, J gene, clone size, V gene, CDR3 DNA, CDR3 protein. D genes are given only for firm matches. For some rows the clone size is stated as once, few or many, or as a class when expanded; others skip it.

TRBD1	TRBJ1-2	.	TRBV25-1	TGTGCCAGCGGGGGACAGGGGGCCGGCGGCTACACCTTC	CASGGQGAGGYTF
.	TRBJ1-2	.	TRBV9	TGTGCCAGCAGCTCGGGGGGCTATGGCTACACCTTC	CASSSGGYGYTF
.	TRBJ2-7	.	TRBV6-5	TGTGCCAGCAGTTCCAGGGTGAAAGGCTACGAGCAGTACTTC	CASSSRVKGYEQYF
.	TRBJ1-5	.	TRBV7-9	TGTGCCAGCAGCTTAGATCCCAGTCGGCCCCAGCATTTT	CASSLDPSRPQHF
TRBD2	TRBJ2-5	.	TRBV5-1	TGCGCCAGCAGCTGGGGACTAGCGGGATCAGAGACCCAGTACTTC	CASSWGLAGSETQYF
TRBD2	TRBJ2-3	.	TRBV7-7	TGTGCTAGCAGTTGCCTCGCGGGACTAGCGGGGGCCATAGGTGGCACAGATACGCAGTATTTT	CASSCLAGLAGAIGGTDTQYF
TRBD1	TRBJ1-2	.	TRBV12-5	TGTGCTAGTGGTACGAAGACAGGGGGTAATGGCTACACCTTC	CASGTKTGGNGYTF
.	TRBJ1-2	.	TRBV27	TGTGCCAGCAGCCCCGGACTGGAGCGGTATGGCTACACCTTC	CASSPGLERYGYTF
.	TRBJ1-2	.	TRBV6-5	TGTGCCAGCAGTTACGGGCTGGGCAGGGTGGGCGGCTACACCTTC	CASSYGLGRVGGYTF
TRBD1	TRBJ1-3	.	TRBV13	TGTGCCAGCAGCGCCCGACAGGGAGACTCTGGAAACACCATATATTTT	CASSARQGDSGNTIYF
.	TRBJ2-7	.	TRBV7-3	TGTGCCAGCAGCTCAGGGTGGGGAAACGAGCAGTACTTC	CASSSGWGNEQYF
.	TRBJ2-7	.	TRBV30	TGTGCCTGGGCGGACTCGGCCCCCTACGAGCAGTACTTC	CAWADSAPYEQYF
.	TRBJ1-6	.	TRBV21-1	TGTGCCAGCAGCAAAGACAGGGGGCCCTTACCGTCCTATAATTCACCCCTCCACTTT	CASSKDRGPLPSYNSPLHF
.	TRBJ1-2	.	TRBV25-1	TGTGCCAGCAGTGAGGCAGGGTCGCGCTACACCTTC	CASSEAGSRYTF
TRBD1	TRBJ1-2	once	TRBV5-1	TGCGCCAGCAGCTTGGGACAGGGGCTGGGTGGCTACACCTTC	CASSLGQGLGGYTF
.	TRBJ1-5	.	TRBV15	TGTGCCACCAGCAGAGGACAGTCCAAAAGCAATCAGCCCCAGCATTTT	CATSRGQSKSNQPQHF
TRBD1	TRBJ2-2	few	TRBV11-1	TGTGCCAGCAGCCTGACCGGGACAGGGGGGCCCGGGGAGCTGTTTTTT	CASSLTGTGGPGELFF
TRBD1	TRBJ1-3	.	TRBV29-1	TGCAGCCTCCTAGACAGGGAAAGAAACACCATATATTTT	CSLLDRERNTIYF
.	TRBJ1-1	.	TRBV6-4	TGTGCCAGCAGAAAACGGACTCCACCCACTAGGGACACTGAAGCTTTCTTT	CASRKRTPPTRDTEAFF
.	TRBJ2-2	.	TRBV2	TGTGCGTCAGCAGGCACAGTTGCGAACACCGGGGAGCTGTTTTTT	CASAGTVANTGELFF
TRBD1	TRBJ1-5	.	TRBV23-1	TGCGCCAGCAGTCATGGGGCAGGGGGCCGGAGACAGCCCCAGCATTTT	CASSHGAGGRRQPQHF
TRBD1	TRBJ1-2	.	TRBV7-9	TGTGCCAGCAGCTTAGGTCAGGGGGCTGCCTATGGCTACACCTTC	CASSLGQGAAYGYTF
.	TRBJ1-5	once	TRBV30	TGTGCCTGGAGTACGAACAACAATCATCCCCAGCATTTT	CAWSTNNNHPQHF
.	TRBJ2-7	.	TRBV2	TGTGCCAGCAGTGAGCGGGTCCCCTACGAGCAGTACTTC	CASSERVPYEQYF
.	TRBJ1-4	few	TRBV6-6	TGTGCCAGCAGTTACCCTGTGGCAGGTGATGAAAAACTGTTTTTT	CASSYPVAGDEKLFF
.	TRBJ2-7	.	TRBV5-4	TGTGCCAGCAGCTTGTGGGGGACTTCCACCTACGAGCAGTACTTC	CASSLWGTSTYEQYF
.	TRBJ1-2	.	TRBV5-1	TGCGCCAGCAGCTTGGATCGGGGTAACTATGGCTACACCTTC	CASSLDRGNYGYTF
.	TRBJ2-5	.	TRBV19	TGTGCCACTACGATGGGGACTACCCAGTACTTC	CATTMGTTQYF
.	TRBJ1-4	once	TRBV7-8	TGTGCCAGCAGCTTACGGTCCTTCGCAACTAATGAAAAACTGTTTTTT	CASSLRSFATNEKLFF
TRBD1	TRBJ1-2	.	TRBV28	TGTGCCAGCATGACAGGGGTTTTAGGCTACACCTTC	CASMTGVLGYTF
.	TRBJ2-7	few	TRBV6-5	TGTGCCAGCAGTTTGACTTTCCGAAACGAGCAGTACTTC	CASSLTFRNEQYF
.	TRBJ2-2	few	TRBV5-6	TGTGCCAGCAGCCCGGGTTTACAGGGTCCCGGGGAGCTGTTTTTT	CASSPGLQGPGELFF
TRBD1	TRBJ1-1	.	TRBV5-1	TGCGCCAGCAGCTCAGGGGGCGCCTATAACACTGAAGCTTTCTTT	CASSSGGAYNTEAFF
.	TRBJ1-4	.	TRBV9	TGTGCCAGCAGCGAGGGGTTGGGGGGAAGGGGAAATGAAAAACTGTTTTTT	CASSEGLGGRGNEKLFF
.	TRBJ1-3	.	TRBV9	TGTGCCAGCAGCTGGGCCGGGGGGAGTTCGGGAAACACCATATATTTT	CASSWAGGSSGNTIYF
.	TRBJ1-2	.	TRBV5-5	TGTGCCAGCAGCCCCTGGGGAGGGGACAACTATGGCTACACCTTC	CASSPWGGDNYGYTF
.	TRBJ1-4	.	TRBV6-1	TGTGCCAGCAGTGAAGCACCAGGGGTGGTTGAAAAACTGTTTTTT	CASSEAPGVVEKLFF
.	TRBJ2-7	.	TRBV7-6	TGTGCCAGCAGCTCACACTACAGGGACGAGCAGTACTTC	CASSSHYRDEQYF
.	TRBJ1-5	.	TRBV5-4	TGTGCCAGCAGCTTGGGCGGGACGAGTCAGCCCCAGCATTTT	CASSLGGTSQPQHF
TRBD1	TRBJ1-5	.	TRBV2	TGTGCCATCGGGACAGGCGGGAATCAGCCCCAGCATTTT	CAIGTGGNQPQHF
.	TRBJ1-1	.	TRBV27	TGTGCCAGCAGTTTATCGTCCCAGGTCTACACTGAAGCTTTCTTT	CASSLSSQVYTEAFF
.	TRBJ1-1	few	TRBV12-5	TGTGCTAGTGGTTTTTTAACTGAAGCTTTCTTT	CASGFLTEAFF
TRBD1	TRBJ1-2	few	TRBV7-3	TGTGCCAGCAGCTTAGGCAGGGGGCCTCCCCTAAACTATGGCTACACCTTC	CASSLGRGPPLNYGYTF
.	TRBJ2-5	.	TRBV5-4	TGTGCCAGCAGCAGGCGGGAAAAGGGGACCCAGTACTTC	CASSRREKGTQYF
TRBD2	TRBJ2-7	.	TRBV9	TGTGCCAGCAGCGTAGTGGCGGGGGGACCTTCCTACGAGCAGTACTTC	CASSVVAGGPSYEQYF
TRBD2	TRBJ2-3	.	TRBV5-5	TGTGCCAGCAGCTCAGCGGGGGGGCCCGATACGCAGTATTTT	CASSSAGGPDTQYF
TRBD1	TRBJ2-5	.	TRBV5-4	TGTGCCAGCAGCTTGGTGAGGGGGCAGCAAGAGACCCAGTACTTC	CASSLVRGQQETQYF
TRBD2	TRBJ2-4	.	TRBV7-6	TGTGCCAGCAGCGATAGCGGGGGGGGATTTCTAGCCAAAAACATTCAGTACTTC	CASSDSGGGFLAKNIQYF
.	TRBJ1-4	.	TRBV21-1	TGTGCCAGCAGCAAAGTGGGACTAATAGGTGATGGTGAAAAACTGTTTTTT	CASSKVGLIGDGEKLFF
.	TRBJ2-7	.	TRBV27	TGTGCCAGCAGCTGGAGGGACGGACCCTACGAGCAGTACTTC	CASSWRDGPYEQYF
TRBD1	TRBJ1-2	once	TRBV11-2	TGTGCCAGCAGCCTATCGACAGGGGGCGATGTCTATGGCTACACCTTC	CASSLSTGGDVYGYTF
.	TRBJ1-3	few	TRBV9	TGTGCCAGCAGCCCAGAAGGGGTCTGGAACACCATATATTTT	CASSPEGVWNTIYF
TRBD1	TRBJ1-5	.	TRBV7-8	TGTGCCAGCAGCTGGGACAGGGGCAGCAATCAGCCCCAGCATTTT	CASSWDRGSNQPQHF
TRBD2	TRBJ2-7	.	TRBV7-8	TGTGCCAGCAGCTTACTAGCGGGGGCCTACGAGCAGTACTTC	CASSLLAGAYEQYF
.	TRBJ2-7	.	TRBV7-9	TGTGCCAGCAGCTTGGGGGCGCACTACGAGCAGTACTTC	CASSLGAHYEQYF